Listed here are 26 T cell receptor beta chains from one sample, sequenced in a study of graft-versus-host responses after intestinal transplantation. Profiling relied on immunoSEQ multiplex PCR, and the TCRdb table lists in-frame clones only, not all of them. The repertoire holds approximately 100,000 clones, with roughly 86% as singletons. The sample here was PBMCs, taken 255 days after intestinal transplant. The origin of the receptors is a human patient who received an intestinal transplant, so some T cells may come from the graft donor.

The gene calls are TRBV5-1 and TRBJ2-5, with D perhaps matching TRBD1 or TRBD2 (5 bases each). This CDR3 has 16 residues. Trimming left V 4 bases short and J 4 bases short, with 20 bases between. Germline-derived CDR1 and CDR2 are SGHRS and YFSETQ. CDR3 sequence: CASSPTPAVGAETQYF. The CDR3 DNA follows: TGCGCCAGCAGCCCGACACCGGCCGTCGGGGCAGAGACCCAGTACTTC.

The CDR3 DNA reads as TGTGCCAGCAGCGCCGGGACAGTGGCTTTCTTT. Translated, it gives CASSAGTVAFF. This chain uses TRBV11-2 with TRBJ1-1; TRBD1 matches at 7 bases. The junction had 5 bases not matched to a gene; V was cut back by 5 bases and J by 11 bases. The CDR3 runs to 11 residues. Looked up from germline, CDR1 is SGHAT and CDR2 is FQNNGV.

This sequence joins TRBV19 and TRBJ2-1; D is perhaps TRBD1 (6 bases). Germline V CDR1 and CDR2: LNHDA, SQIVND (reference sequence). V lost 3 bases to trimming and J lost 6 bases, with 9 bases between them. The CDR3 sequence is 13 residues long. CDR3 sequence reads: CASSIGQSNEQFF. Written as DNA, the CDR3 is TGTGCCAGTAGTATCGGACAGAGCAATGAGCAGTTCTTC. The full variable domain, with the rest looked up from reference TRBV19 and TRBJ2-1, is DGGITQSPKYLFRKEGQNVTLSCEQNLNHDAMYWYRQDPGQGLRLIYYSQIVNDFQKGDIAEGYSVSREKKESFPLTVTSAQKNPTAFYLCASSIGQSNEQFFGPGTRLTVL.

The J gene is TRBJ2-1, the V gene TRBV10-3; TRBD2 aligns across 10 bases. The CDR3 contains 15 residues. J lost 9 bases, V lost 0 bases, and 5 bases had no gene match. Germline CDR1 is ENHRY and CDR2 is SYGVKD. CDR3 in amino acids: CAISESGTSEGEQFF. CDR3 in DNA: TGTGCCATCAGTGAGTCAGGGACTAGCGAGGGTGAGCAGTTCTTC.

The chain combines TRBV9 with TRBJ1-1; TRBD1 aligns across 7 bases. The germline V gene has CDR1 SGDLS and CDR2 YYNGEE. The V segment lost 4 bases and the J segment 3 bases; nucleotides outside the gene matches: 3. The CDR3 consists of 13 residues. The CDR3 is CASSPGGDTEAFF. CDR3 DNA sequence: TGTGCCAGCAGCCCAGGGGGGGACACTGAAGCTTTCTTT.

The chain recombines TRBV30 with TRBJ1-1; tentatively, D is TRBD1 (5 bases). The CDR3 totals 15 residues. V lost 1 base to trimming and J lost 0 bases, with 12 bases between them. CDR1 GTSNPN and CDR2 SVGIG come from the germline V gene (reference sequence). Here the CDR3 DNA reads TGTGCCTGGAGTGAACAGGCGCCTATGAACACTGAAGCTTTCTTT. Its translation: CAWSEQAPMNTEAFF.

This chain joins TRBV11-2 and TRBJ2-3, with no clear D. Trimming left V 3 bases short and J 1 base short, with 11 bases between. CDR3 size: 15 residues. Germline-derived CDR1 and CDR2 are SGHAT and FQNNGV. CDR3 loop: CASSFTAGGTDTQYF. The DNA for the CDR3 is TGTGCCAGCAGCTTTACCGCAGGCGGCACAGATACGCAGTATTTT. The complete variable domain, with remaining parts taken from reference TRBV11-2 and TRBJ2-3, reads EAGVAQSPRYKIIEKRQSVAFWCNPISGHATLYWYQQILGQGPKLLIQFQNNGVVDDSQLPKDRFSAERLKGVDSTLKIQPAKLEDSAVYLCASSFTAGGTDTQYFGPGTRLTVL.

The J gene is TRBJ2-7, the V gene TRBV6-1; the D gene is possibly TRBD2 (5 bases). CDR1 and CDR2 from the germline V gene are MNHNS and SASEGT. V gave up 8 bases and J gave up 3 bases, with 11 bases separating them. The CDR3 contains 12 residues. CDR3 in DNA: TGTGCCAGCGCCGGGATTAACTACGAGCAGTACTTC. It yields the protein CASAGINYEQYF.

The chain carries TRBV9 and TRBJ2-3; D not resolved. Deletions cut 0 bases from V and 6 bases from J, with 11 bases between. This CDR3 has 14 residues. Germline V lookup: CDR1 SGDLS, CDR2 YYNGEE. The CDR3 sequence: CASSVEDHSDTQYF. The CDR3 DNA sequence: TGTGCCAGCAGCGTAGAGGACCACTCGGATACGCAGTATTTT. Looking up the rest from reference TRBV9 and TRBJ2-3 gives the full variable domain: DSGVTQTPKHLITATGQRVTLRCSPRSGDLSVYWYQQSLDQGLQFLIQYYNGEERAKGNILERFSAQQFPDLHSELNLSSLELGDSALYFCASSVEDHSDTQYFGPGTRLTVL.

V usage is TRBV6-1 and J usage is TRBJ1-5, with D possibly matching TRBD1 (6 bases). This CDR3 comprises 15 residues. The V gene lost 2 bases and the J gene lost 4 bases, with 12 bases spanning the gap. Germline lookup yields CDR1 MNHNS and CDR2 SASEGT. The CDR3 bases are TGTGCCAGCAGTGAACGGGCAGGGGCGAATCAGCCCCAGCATTTT. It encodes CASSERAGANQPQHF.

The chain joins TRBV5-4 to TRBJ2-7, with 7 bases identical to TRBD1. The CDR3 totals 16 residues. V lost 3 bases and J lost 3; bases outside the gene matches: 12. CDR1 and CDR2 from the germline V gene are SGHNT and YYREEE (reference sequence). CDR3 amino acids: CASSSPGTATNYEQYF. In nucleotides, the CDR3 is TGTGCCAGCAGCTCGCCCGGGACAGCAACAAACTACGAGCAGTACTTC.

Here the CDR3 DNA reads TGTGCCAGCAGCTTATTTCCCGGGTCCTACAATGAGCAGTTCTTC. Protein: CASSLFPGSYNEQFF. The genes are TRBV5-6 and TRBJ2-1; the D is unclear. This CDR3 is built from 15 residues. Germline V gives CDR1 SGHDT, CDR2 YYEEEE. V was pared by 2 bases and J by 1 base, with 10 bases between.

The chain recombines TRBV6-5 with TRBJ1-2; perhaps TRBD1 as D (6 bases). This CDR3 has 14 amino acids. With 7 bases removed from V and 4 bases from J, the gap between germline ends came to 16 bases. Germline V lookup: CDR1 MNHEY, CDR2 SVGAGI. This CDR3 is CASKEGGEGYGYTF. CDR3 sequence (DNA): TGTGCCAGCAAGGAGGGGGGTGAAGGCTATGGCTACACCTTC.

This clone has a handful of counts. This chain links TRBV9 with TRBJ1-4; D unresolved. Germline CDR1 is SGDLS and CDR2 is YYNGEE. Deletions cut 0 bases from V and 7 bases from J, with 13 bases between. This CDR3 has 15 amino acids. CDR3 sequence: CASSVGATDGEKLFF. CDR3 DNA sequence: TGTGCCAGCAGCGTAGGGGCCACAGATGGTGAAAAACTGTTTTTT.

V and J are TRBV7-9 and TRBJ1-1; no clear D gene. Germline V gives CDR1 SEHNR, CDR2 FQNEAQ (reference sequence). This CDR3 region has 14 residues. Trimming pared 1 base from V and 1 base from J, leaving 7 bases between. CDR3 sequence (DNA): TGTGCCAGCAGCTTAGGACATCCGAACACTGAAGCTTTCTTT. Protein product: CASSLGHPNTEAFF. Full variable domain (outside the CDR3, taken from reference TRBV7-9 and TRBJ1-1): DTGVSQNPRHKITKRGQNVTFRCDPISEHNRLYWYRQTLGQGPEFLTYFQNEAQLEKSRLLSDRFSAERPKGSFSTLEIQRTEQGDSAMYLCASSLGHPNTEAFFGQGTRLTVV.

V and J are TRBV7-9 and TRBJ1-4, with a possible D match to TRBD1 (6 bases). The germline V gene encodes CDR1 SEHNR and CDR2 FQNEAQ (reference sequence). The V and J ends lost 3 bases and 6 bases respectively, with 11 bases between them. The CDR3 has 14 residues. The CDR3 DNA reads TGTGCCAGCAGCTTCGGAGGGGGAGATGAAAAACTGTTTTTT. Amino acids: CASSFGGGDEKLFF.

V is TRBV27 and J is TRBJ2-7, with 10 bases identical to TRBD1. The CDR3 runs to 14 residues. Per the germline V gene, CDR1 is MNHEY and CDR2 is SMNVEV (reference sequence). Trimming took 5 bases from V and 7 from J; bases not matched to a gene: 8. Written as DNA, the CDR3 is TGTGCCAGCAGTCTAGGGACAGGGGCAGGGGAGCAGTACGTC. Encoded protein: CASSLGTGAGEQYV.

This sequence joins TRBV4-1 and TRBJ2-1; TRBD1 matches 7 bases. The CDR3 runs 19 residues. Germline trimming cut 1 base from V and 0 bases from J; bases unmatched to any gene: 12. Germline CDR1 MGHRA, CDR2 YSYEKL. As DNA, the CDR3 is TGCGCCAGCAGCCAAGGGGGTGGGGACAGTTGGAGCTCCTACAATGAGCAGTTCTTC. Its translation: CASSQGGGDSWSSYNEQFF.

This clone was seen only once. CDR3 sequence (DNA): TGTGCCAGCAGCCGGACAGGGGAGAACACCGGGGAGCTGTTTTTT. Protein: CASSRTGENTGELFF. The V call is TRBV6-6, the J call TRBJ2-2; TRBD1 agrees at 9 bases. Germline trimming cut 6 bases from V and 1 base from J; bases unmatched to any gene: 3. The CDR3 length is 15 residues. Per the germline V gene, CDR1 is MNHNY and CDR2 is SVGAGI (reference sequence).

CDR3 nucleotides: TGTGCCAGCAGCCAAGGGGATGGGACATGGTACAATGAGCAGTTCTTC. It specifies CASSQGDGTWYNEQFF. The chain has TRBV14 and TRBJ2-1, with D perhaps TRBD1 (6 bases). Germline-derived CDR1 and CDR2 are SGHDN and FVKESK. Trimming shortened V by 1 base and J by 4 bases, and 14 bases separated the two germline ends. The CDR3 runs to 16 residues.

The chain combines TRBV11-2 with TRBJ2-7; D is perhaps TRBD1 (6 bases). The germline gives CDR1 SGHAT, CDR2 FQNNGV. CDR3 size: 18 residues. V was pared by 5 bases and J by 2 bases, with 25 bases between. This chain's CDR3 is CASSPSQGTRSYPYEQYF. The CDR3 DNA reads TGTGCCAGCAGCCCTAGTCAGGGGACGAGATCTTACCCCTACGAGCAGTACTTC.

The rearrangement joins TRBV28 to TRBJ1-2, with 7 bases aligning to TRBD1. The germline CDR1 and CDR2 sequences are MDHEN and SYDVKM. V lost 3 bases and J lost 8; bases outside the gene matches: 6. This CDR3 is built from 13 residues. The CDR3: CASSFRGRKGYTF. In DNA form, the CDR3 reads TGTGCCAGCAGTTTCAGGGGGAGAAAGGGCTACACCTTC.

The chain couples TRBV27 to TRBJ1-1; 9 bases map to TRBD1. CDR3 length: 12 residues. V dropped 7 bases and J dropped 7; count of bases not matched to a gene: 4. The germline V gene encodes CDR1 MNHEY and CDR2 SMNVEV (reference sequence). The CDR3 DNA follows: TGTGCCAGCATGGGACAGGGCGATGAAGCTTTCTTT. It yields the protein CASMGQGDEAFF.

V usage is TRBV6-5 and J usage is TRBJ2-5; D could derive from TRBD1 or TRBD2 (5 bases each). Per germline, CDR1 MNHEY and CDR2 SVGAGI. V lost 0 bases and J 2 bases, leaving 13 bases between the germline ends. The CDR3 has 16 residues. This chain's CDR3 is CASSYSKGRRQETQYF. The CDR3 nucleotides are TGTGCCAGCAGTTACTCGAAGGGACGCCGACAAGAGACCCAGTACTTC.

This chain uses TRBV2 with TRBJ2-7; 7 nucleotides line up with TRBD2. V shed 7 bases, J shed 0 bases, and the junction held 3 bases outside the gene matches. The germline V gene encodes CDR1 SNHLY and CDR2 FYNNEI. CDR3 size: 13 residues. CDR3 sequence reads: CASMREGSYEQYF. The CDR3 bases are TGTGCCAGCATGAGGGAGGGCTCCTACGAGCAGTACTTC.

V is TRBV15 and J is TRBJ2-3; the match to TRBD2 covers 8 bases. The junction had 6 bases not matched to a gene; V was cut back by 7 bases and J by 0 bases. The CDR3 has 15 amino acids. Germline V gene lookup returns CDR1 LNHNV and CDR2 YYDKDF (reference sequence). The CDR3 spells CATTGLAGSTDTQYF. In DNA form, the CDR3 reads TGTGCCACCACCGGACTAGCAGGTAGCACAGATACGCAGTATTTT.